Each of the 8 T cell receptor beta chains below was sequenced from the same sample in a study of control samples from healthy donors and cancer patients. The protocol was immunoSEQ multiplex PCR, while the TCRdb copy is restricted to in-frame clones and leaves out a portion. The data show 170,000 or so clones, about 93% seen once. Source material: blood. Receptor source: a man aged 18 to 30 in good health.

The DNA of the CDR3 is TGTGCCGTGTCACTAGCGAATGAGCAGTTCTTC. Amino acids: CAVSLANEQFF. The chain recombines TRBV19 with TRBJ2-1; 7 nucleotides align to TRBD2. The length of the CDR3 is 11 residues. The V segment lost 11 bases and the J segment 7 bases; nucleotides outside the gene matches: 5. Germline loops: CDR1 LNHDA, CDR2 SQIVND (reference sequence).

This clone showed up just once. This chain joins TRBV5-1 and TRBJ1-6; perhaps TRBD1 as D (5 bases). V lost 4 bases, J lost 5 bases, and 16 bases lay in between. The CDR3 consists of 16 residues. The V gene's germline CDR1 is SGHRS and CDR2 YFSETQ. This chain's CDR3 is CASSPPLGLNNSPLHF. CDR3 bases: TGCGCCAGCAGCCCGCCCTTGGGACTGAATAATTCACCCCTCCACTTT.

This sequence joins TRBV7-2 and TRBJ2-3; D unclear. Germline V gene lookup returns CDR1 SGHTA and CDR2 FQGNSA. V lost 1 base and J lost 1, with 6 bases in between. The CDR3 totals 14 residues. As DNA, the CDR3 is TGTGCCAGCAGCTTAGGTGTGGGCACAGATACGCAGTATTTT. Translation: CASSLGVGTDTQYF.

This rearrangement joins TRBV10-3 to TRBJ2-1; 12 bases are shared with TRBD2. The CDR3 runs to 16 residues. The trim removed 0 bases at V and 10 bases at J, leaving 7 bases unmatched. CDR1 is ENHRY, CDR2 SYGVKD, per germline. For the CDR3, the DNA is TGTGCCATCAGTGAGTCAACTAGCGGGGGGCGGGAAGAGCAGTTCTTC. Its translation is CAISESTSGGREEQFF.

This chain uses TRBV6-5 with TRBJ1-2; 8 nucleotides align to TRBD1. J lost 4 bases, V lost 6 bases, and 7 bases had no gene match. The CDR3 contains 14 residues. The germline V gene encodes CDR1 MNHEY and CDR2 SVGAGI. CDR3 sequence (DNA): TGTGCCAGCAGCCAAGACAGGGGTAGCTATGGCTACACCTTC. Residues: CASSQDRGSYGYTF.

A remark on this clone: Other DNA sequences in the sample encode the same CDR3. The rearrangement uses TRBV9 and TRBJ1-2; TRBD1 aligns across 7 bases. After removal of 4 bases from V and 7 bases from J, the junction contained 7 bases not matched to a gene. The CDR3 length is 13 residues. CDR1 is SGDLS and CDR2 is YYNGEE in the germline V gene. The CDR3 bases are TGTGCCAGCAGCTCGCGACAGGGCGGTGGCTACACCTTC. It codes for CASSSRQGGGYTF. Full variable domain (outside the CDR3, taken from reference TRBV9 and TRBJ1-2): DSGVTQTPKHLITATGQRVTLRCSPRSGDLSVYWYQQSLDQGLQFLIQYYNGEERAKGNILERFSAQQFPDLHSELNLSSLELGDSALYFCASSSRQGGGYTFGSGTRLTVV.

This clone has just one count. The chain has TRBV29-1 and TRBJ2-3, with D unresolved. The CDR3 is made up of 14 amino acids. Trimming shortened V by 5 bases and J by 1 base, and 13 bases separated the two germline ends. Germline V gene data show CDR1 as SQVTM and CDR2 as ANQGSEA. Written as DNA, the CDR3 is TGCAGCGTTCCTCACGCGGCGCGCACAGATACGCAGTATTTT. Translated, it gives CSVPHAARTDTQYF.

The chain has TRBV10-1 and TRBJ2-1, with 14 bases lining up with TRBD2. CDR1 and CDR2 (germline): WNHNN, SYGVQD (reference sequence). This CDR3 is 21 amino acids long. V was clipped by 0 bases and J by 2 bases; unmatched bases: 12. The CDR3 region is CASSESIVGLAGGEAYNEQFF. The CDR3 DNA reads TGCGCCAGCAGTGAGTCGATTGTAGGACTAGCGGGGGGTGAAGCCTACAATGAGCAGTTCTTC.